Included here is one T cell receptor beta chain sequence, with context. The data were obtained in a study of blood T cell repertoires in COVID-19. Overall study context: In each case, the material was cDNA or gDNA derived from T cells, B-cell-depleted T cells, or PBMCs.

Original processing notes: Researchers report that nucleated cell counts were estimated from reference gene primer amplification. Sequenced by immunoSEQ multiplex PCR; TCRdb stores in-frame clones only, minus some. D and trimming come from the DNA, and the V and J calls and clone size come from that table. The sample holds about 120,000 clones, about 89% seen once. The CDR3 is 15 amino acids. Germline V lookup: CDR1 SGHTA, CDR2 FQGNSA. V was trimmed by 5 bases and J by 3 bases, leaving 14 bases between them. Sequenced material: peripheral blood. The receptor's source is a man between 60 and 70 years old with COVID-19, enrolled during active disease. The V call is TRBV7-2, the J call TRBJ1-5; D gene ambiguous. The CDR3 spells CASSQRGRTNQPQHF. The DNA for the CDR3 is TGTGCCAGCAGCCAAAGAGGGCGTACCAATCAGCCCCAGCATTTT.